This T cell receptor beta chain was recovered during a study of T cells in women clearing cervical HPV infection (dated by TCRdb to the late 2010s). For the wider study: The cases were 20 to 25 women with histologically confirmed HPV16-related CIN3 or worse, and 2 of these cases were invasive cancers. Blood from cases was drawn at the visit where the lesion was first identified, while blood from controls was drawn once the infection was no longer detected. Controls were 25 women whose single incident HPV16 infection cleared within 12 months without precancer or cancer developing. In the parent cohort, roughly 10,000 women aged 18 or older were enrolled in Guanacaste, Costa Rica, during about 1993 to 1995 and were followed for seven years. Cases and controls were matched on age within five years and on year of sample collection. Quality controls consisted of five blinded duplicates per group, for a total of roughly 60 samples made up of 50 participants and approximately 10 replicates. Since only a few of the women had HLA typing available, the possibility that HLA type was acting as a confounder could not be ruled out. An exploratory proof-of-principle case-control study, nested within the Guanacaste HPV Natural History Study in Costa Rica, was conducted to compare TCR repertoires across cervical HPV16 outcomes. Cases had a median age of approximately 35 years and controls had a median age of 38, with no significant differences in baseline characteristics. Among cases, blood sampling occurred a median of about 150 days after lesion detection, with an interquartile range of roughly 85 to 200 days.

Every participant had a single incident cervical HPV16 infection, and women with prevalent HPV16 infections were excluded. Cervical HPV DNA was detected with MY09/MY11 PCR, and genotyping was done with dot-blot hybridization. About 14 mL of heparinized blood were centrifuged, and the buffy coat was split into aliquots, frozen at -30 degrees C, and then kept at -80 degrees C. Genomic DNA was extracted from buffy coat specimens using QIAGEN kits. Broader findings and caveats from the paper: Significantly higher TCR repertoire richness was observed in CIN3+ cases than in controls across sequencing depths, whereas no difference in evenness was found. TRBV6-7 relative abundance was lower in cases than in controls (around 0.11% versus 0.16%; Bonferroni P = 0.0008). Random forest classifiers that combined richness and V gene abundances separated cases from controls with an estimated AUC of around 0.83. Because T-cell numbers per sample were unknown, differences in richness could reflect varying T-cell content rather than repertoire biology. Whether associations preceded infection or resulted from infection could not be shown with the cross-sectional design, and effector/memory subsets and HPV-specific T cells were not isolated.

Using the immunoSEQ assay, multiplex PCR amplified TCR beta CDR3 regions from an average of around 1,300 ng of genomic DNA per sample. To correct primer bias, the assay used a complete synthetic TCR repertoire to set an amplification baseline. The amplicons were sequenced using the Illumina platform. The paper's data handling went like this. Sequence errors were corrected by clustering with frequency ratios and a modified nearest-neighbor algorithm, and the sequences were then analyzed in the immunoSEQ Analyzer using IMGT gene definitions. At each rarefaction depth, TCR richness and evenness were averaged across 20 rarefaction repeats, and samples with fewer sequences than that depth were excluded. Relative abundances of V, D and J genes were compared between groups using Wilcoxon rank sum tests, with FDR correction applied. An intraclass correlation of roughly 96% for TCR richness and an average of about 82% across some 69 gene segments were obtained from the blinded duplicates. TCRdb mirrors the immuneACCESS table, restricted to in-frame sequences. Some clones are absent from its copies; in checked studies, under half trace to an unresolved V gene, and the reason for the others is unknown. Clonal size and the V and J genes are those of that table, whereas D and trimming came from the DNA. For this sample, the table gives tens of thousands of clones. The ten largest make up 35% to 45% of the sample.

The CDR3 starts with the cysteine, ends with the phenylalanine, and has 14 residues. The 33 bases shown cover part of the CDR3, and their frame starts at base 1. Deletion took 0 bases off V and 5 bases off J, with a span of 10 bases between the germline ends. CDR1 PRHDT and CDR2 FYEKMQ were looked up in the germline V gene (reference sequence). As regards this clone: No antigen is known for it. Sequencing ends 3 residues short of the CDR3 end; the germline J gene provides the rest.

Recombination connected TRBV13 to TRBJ2-5; possibly the D gene is TRBD1, per 5 matching bases. The sequenced sample was blood buffy coat. This clonotype was obtained from a woman between 18 and 75 years old with a cervical HPV16 infection that either progressed to CIN3+ or cleared (not recorded which). This receptor has the CDR3 CASSLGQGSETQYF. The sequenced CDR3 bases are TGTGCCAGCAGCTTAGGGCAGGGCAGCGAGACC.